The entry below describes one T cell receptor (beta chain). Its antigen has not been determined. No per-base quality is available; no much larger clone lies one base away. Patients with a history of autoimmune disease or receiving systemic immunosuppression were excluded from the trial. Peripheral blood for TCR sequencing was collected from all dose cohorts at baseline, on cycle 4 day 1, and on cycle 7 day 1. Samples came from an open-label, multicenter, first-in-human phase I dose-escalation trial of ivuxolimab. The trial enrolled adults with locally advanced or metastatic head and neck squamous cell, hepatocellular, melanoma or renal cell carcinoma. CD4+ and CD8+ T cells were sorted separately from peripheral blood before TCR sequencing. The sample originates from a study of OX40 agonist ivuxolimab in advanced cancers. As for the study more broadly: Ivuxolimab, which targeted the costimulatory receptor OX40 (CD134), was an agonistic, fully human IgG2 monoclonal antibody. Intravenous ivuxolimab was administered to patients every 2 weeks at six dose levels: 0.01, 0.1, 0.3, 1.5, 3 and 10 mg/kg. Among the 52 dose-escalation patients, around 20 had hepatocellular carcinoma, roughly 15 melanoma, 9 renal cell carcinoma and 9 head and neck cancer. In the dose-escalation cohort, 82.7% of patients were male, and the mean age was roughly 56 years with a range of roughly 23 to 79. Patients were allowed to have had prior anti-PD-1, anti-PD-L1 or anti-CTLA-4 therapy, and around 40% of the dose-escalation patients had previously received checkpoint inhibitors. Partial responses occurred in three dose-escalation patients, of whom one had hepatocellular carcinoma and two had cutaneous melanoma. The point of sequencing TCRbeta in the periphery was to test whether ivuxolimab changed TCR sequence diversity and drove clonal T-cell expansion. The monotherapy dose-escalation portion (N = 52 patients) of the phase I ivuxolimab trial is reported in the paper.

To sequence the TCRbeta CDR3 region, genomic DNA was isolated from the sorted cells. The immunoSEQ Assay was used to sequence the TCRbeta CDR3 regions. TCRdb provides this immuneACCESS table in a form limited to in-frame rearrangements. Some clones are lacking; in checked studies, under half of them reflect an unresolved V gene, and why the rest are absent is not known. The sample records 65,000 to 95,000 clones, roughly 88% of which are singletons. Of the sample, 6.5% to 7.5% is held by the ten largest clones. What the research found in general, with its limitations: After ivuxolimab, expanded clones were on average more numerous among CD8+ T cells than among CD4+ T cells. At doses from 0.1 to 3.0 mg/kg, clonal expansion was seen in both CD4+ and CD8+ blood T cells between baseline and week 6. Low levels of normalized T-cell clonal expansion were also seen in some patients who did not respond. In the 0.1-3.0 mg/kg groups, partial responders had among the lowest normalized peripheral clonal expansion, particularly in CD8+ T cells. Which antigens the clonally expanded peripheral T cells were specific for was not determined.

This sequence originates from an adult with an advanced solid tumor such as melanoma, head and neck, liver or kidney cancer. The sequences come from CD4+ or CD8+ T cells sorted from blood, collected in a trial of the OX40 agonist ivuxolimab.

The CDR3 has the sequence CASRSEGVGGNEQFF. The bases are TGTGCCAGCAGGTCGGAGGGAGTCGGGGGTAATGAGCAGTTCTTC. This chain is built from TRBV6-6 and TRBJ2-1; D gene: possibly TRBD2, on 6 matching bases. Trimming removed 6 bases from V and 7 bases from J, leaving 19 bases between the germline ends. The CDR3 runs 15 residues from the cysteine to the phenylalanine. Solely the CDR3 DNA is kept, with 45 bases framed from the first base. Per the germline V gene (reference sequence), MNHNY is the CDR1 and SVGAGI is the CDR2.